This T cell receptor beta chain emerged from a study of shared clonotypes between healthy human individuals. Per the germline V gene, CDR1 is LGHNA and CDR2 is YSLEER. V was cut by 0 bases and J by 6 bases, with 9 bases left in between. The CDR3 has 13 residues. Without sorting, samples used 85 million to 95 million PBMCs for genomic DNA. Generated by immunoSEQ multiplex PCR, the TCRdb table keeps only in-frame clones and is missing some. The repertoire holds over 95,000 clones, with around half as singletons. The sequence was collected from a middle-aged woman in good health. Some clones in this sample may be carry-over from other donors' samples. The sequencing input was PBMCs. The V gene is TRBV4-3, the J gene TRBJ2-7; D gene uncertain. For the CDR3, the DNA is TGCGCCAGCAGCCAAGACATGAGCGTCGAGCAGTACTTC. Translation gives CASSQDMSVEQYF.